This T cell receptor (beta chain) came from a study of CD8+ T cells in alopecia areata. Points from the study as a whole: Scalp clonality and expanded CD8+ clones among the top 100 showed significant decreases with tofacitinib.

V lost 3 bases and J lost 8, with 17 bases in between. In germline, CDR1 is SGHRS, CDR2 YFSETQ. The CDR3 is 15 amino acids. In regard to this clone: Its antigen remains unknown.

As for treatment: oral pan-JAK inhibitor, 5-10 mg twice daily. Reverse transcription of extracted RNA yielded cDNA, which provided the sequencing template. Using immunoSEQ multiplex PCR, the repertoire was profiled, and TCRdb retains in-frame clones only, with some absent. Altogether fewer than 250,000 clones are present, around 65% being singletons, with the ten largest covering about 4.2%. The chain links TRBV5-1 to TRBJ1-4; D may be TRBD1 (6 bases). The clonotype comes from a human donor with alopecia areata. Source: CD4+ T cells sorted from blood, taken at week 4, from a patient treated with tofacitinib. The CDR3 loop is CASSSQGISGEKLFF. The CDR3 nucleotides are TGCGCCAGCAGCTCCCAGGGGATCTCGGGCGAAAAACTGTTTTTT. Full variable domain (rest looked up from reference TRBV5-1 and TRBJ1-4): KAGVTQTPRYLIKTRGQQVTLSCSPISGHRSVSWYQQTPGQGLQFLFEYFSETQRNKGNFPGRFSGRQFSNSRSEMNVSTLELGDSALYLCASSSQGISGEKLFFGSGTQLSVL.